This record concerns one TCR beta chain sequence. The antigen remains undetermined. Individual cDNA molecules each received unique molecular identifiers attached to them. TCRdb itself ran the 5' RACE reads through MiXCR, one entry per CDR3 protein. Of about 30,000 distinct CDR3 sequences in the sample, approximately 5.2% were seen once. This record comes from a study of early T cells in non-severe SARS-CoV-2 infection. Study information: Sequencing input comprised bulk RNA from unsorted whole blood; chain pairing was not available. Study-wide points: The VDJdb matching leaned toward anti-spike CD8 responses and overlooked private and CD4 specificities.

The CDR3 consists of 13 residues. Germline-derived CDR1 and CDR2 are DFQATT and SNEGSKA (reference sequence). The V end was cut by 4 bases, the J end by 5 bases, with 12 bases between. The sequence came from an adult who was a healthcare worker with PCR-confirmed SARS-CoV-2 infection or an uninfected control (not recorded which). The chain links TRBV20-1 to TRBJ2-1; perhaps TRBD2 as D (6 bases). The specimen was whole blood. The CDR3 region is CSAIAGIHNEQFF. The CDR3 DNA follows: TGCAGTGCTATTGCGGGAATACACAATGAGCAGTTCTTC.